Below are 24 T cell receptor beta chains sequenced from a single sample in a study of blood T cell repertoires in COVID-19. The data were produced by immunoSEQ multiplex PCR, yet TCRdb's version contains in-frame clones alone and is incomplete. The table records 200,000 to 300,000 clones, around 90% of them present only once. Sequenced: peripheral blood. The receptors come from a woman aged 40 to 50 who had recovered from COVID-19.

This clone was seen once. This rearrangement joins TRBV3-1 (or the pseudogene TRBV3-2) to TRBJ1-6; D gene uncertain. The V end was cut by 0 bases, the J end by 6 bases, with 9 bases between. Looked up from germline, CDR1 is LGHDT and CDR2 is YNNKEL (reference sequence). The CDR3 contains 15 residues. The CDR3 bases are TGTGCCAGCAGCCAAGATCTGGGCACTAATTCACCCCTCCACTTT. This gives the protein CASSQDLGTNSPLHF.

The chain couples TRBV11-2 to TRBJ1-2; 8 bases align to TRBD1. CDR1 and CDR2 (germline): SGHAT, FQNNGV. The CDR3 extends over 15 amino acids. Losses at the gene ends were 5 bases for V and 2 bases for J; bases not matched to a gene: 7. The CDR3 spells CASSANRGTNYGYTF. The CDR3 nucleotides read TGTGCCAGCAGCGCCAACAGGGGGACCAACTATGGCTACACCTTC.

V gene TRBV29-1 combines with J gene TRBJ1-4; D gene ambiguous. The CDR3 is made up of 11 amino acids. V was cut by 5 bases and J by 7 bases, with 8 bases left in between. From germline, CDR1 is SQVTM and CDR2 ANQGSEA. CDR3 region: CSVSLPEKLFF. CDR3 DNA sequence: TGCAGCGTTAGTCTACCTGAAAAACTGTTTTTT.

V usage is TRBV24-1 and J usage is TRBJ1-2, with 9 bases fitting TRBD1. J gave up 8 bases and V 7 bases, and 7 bases lay outside the gene matches. The CDR3 is 13 amino acids. Germline V gene data show CDR1 as KGHDR and CDR2 as SFDVKD. Here the CDR3 reads CATSPGTGKGYTF. For the CDR3, the DNA is TGTGCCACCAGCCCCGGGACAGGGAAGGGCTACACCTTC.

The J gene is TRBJ1-1, the V gene TRBV2, with unresolved D. V lost 7 bases, J lost 1 base, and 13 bases lay in between. Germline V gene lookup returns CDR1 SNHLY and CDR2 FYNNEI. CDR3 length: 14 amino acids. The CDR3 DNA is TGTGCCAGCAAAAATGTTGGGCCGAACACTGAAGCTTTCTTT. It is translated as CASKNVGPNTEAFF. The variable domain in full, completed from reference TRBV2 and TRBJ1-1, reads EPEVTQTPSHQVTQMGQEVILRCVPISNHLYFYWYRQILGQKVEFLVSFYNNEISEKSEIFDDQFSVERPDGSNFTLKIRSTKLEDSAMYFCASKNVGPNTEAFFGQGTRLTVV.

This chain uses TRBV19 with TRBJ2-2; 9 bases fit TRBD2. With 6 bases clipped from V and 1 base from J, the junction kept 6 bases outside the gene matches. The CDR3 sequence is 16 residues long. In germline, CDR1 is LNHDA, CDR2 SQIVND (reference sequence). CDR3: CASRISGRENTGELFF. The DNA of the CDR3 is TGTGCCAGTAGGATTAGCGGGAGAGAGAACACCGGGGAGCTGTTTTTT. The full variable domain, with the rest looked up from reference TRBV19 and TRBJ2-2, is DGGITQSPKYLFRKEGQNVTLSCEQNLNHDAMYWYRQDPGQGLRLIYYSQIVNDFQKGDIAEGYSVSREKKESFPLTVTSAQKNPTAFYLCASRISGRENTGELFFGEGSRLTVL.

A remark on this clone: Other DNA sequences in the sample encode the same CDR3. The CDR3 DNA follows: TGTGCCAGCTCACCGACAGGGTCCTCCTACGAGCAGTACTTC. Translation: CASSPTGSSYEQYF. The chain carries TRBV18 and TRBJ2-7; TRBD1 matches at 7 bases. J gave up 0 bases and V 3 bases, and 2 bases lay outside the gene matches. This CDR3 comprises 14 residues. Germline V CDR1 and CDR2: KGHSH, LQKENI.

The chain uses TRBV30 and TRBJ1-2; TRBD1 might be the D (5 bases). CDR1 is GTSNPN and CDR2 is SVGIG in the germline V gene (reference sequence). V lost 3 bases and J lost 7, with 6 bases in between. The CDR3 loop spans 10 amino acids. CDR3 sequence: CAWRGGGYTF. In DNA form, the CDR3 reads TGTGCCTGGAGGGGGGGTGGCTACACCTTC.

This chain joins TRBV7-2 and TRBJ1-2; possibly TRBD1 for D (5 bases). Germline assignment: CDR1 SGHTA and CDR2 FQGNSA. The CDR3 length is 15 residues. Trimming pared 2 bases from V and 4 bases from J, leaving 14 bases between. CDR3 sequence reads: CASSLLWVGGYGYTF. DNA of the CDR3: TGTGCCAGCAGCTTATTGTGGGTGGGGGGCTATGGCTACACCTTC. Full variable domain (outside the CDR3, taken from reference TRBV7-2 and TRBJ1-2): GAGVSQSPSNKVTEKGKDVELRCDPISGHTALYWYRQSLGQGLEFLIYFQGNSAPDKSGLPSDRFSAERTGGSVSTLTIQRTQQEDSAVYLCASSLLWVGGYGYTFGSGTRLTVV.

This clone was seen just once. This rearrangement joins TRBV11-1 to TRBJ2-1, with a tentative D call TRBD1 (6 bases). The V gene's germline CDR1 is SGHAT and CDR2 FQDESV (reference sequence). This CDR3 is built from 15 residues. Trimming took 5 bases from V and 2 from J, leaving 13 bases between them. The CDR3 DNA sequence: TGTGCCAGCAGCCGGACAGCCTTGGCCTACAATGAGCAGTTCTTC. Protein product: CASSRTALAYNEQFF.

The V gene is TRBV7-9, the J gene TRBJ1-4; no definite D call. With 0 bases removed from V and 7 bases from J, the gap between germline ends came to 9 bases. CDR1 and CDR2 (germline): SEHNR, FQNEAQ (reference sequence). CDR3 length: 14 residues. CDR3 loop: CASSLARFSEKLFF. In DNA form, the CDR3 reads TGTGCCAGCAGCTTAGCGAGGTTCTCTGAAAAACTGTTTTTT.

This clone was seen a handful of times. The chain uses TRBV4-1 and TRBJ2-7; TRBD1 aligns across 7 bases. The length of the CDR3 is 15 residues. Germline CDR1 is MGHRA and CDR2 is YSYEKL. The V and J ends lost 4 bases and 1 base, in that order; junction bases with no gene match: 7. CDR3 sequence reads: CASSPADRLSYEQYF. CDR3 bases: TGCGCCAGCAGCCCGGCGGACAGGTTATCCTACGAGCAGTACTTC.

This chain joins TRBV2 and TRBJ2-7, with 10 nucleotides matching TRBD2. The germline V gene has CDR1 SNHLY and CDR2 FYNNEI. The CDR3 runs 15 residues. J was trimmed by 9 bases and V by 3 bases; bases with no gene match: 11. The CDR3 reads CASSDPGLAGVGQYF. In DNA, the CDR3 is TGTGCCAGCAGTGACCCGGGGCTAGCGGGAGTGGGGCAGTACTTC.

The genes are TRBV30 and TRBJ2-3; TRBD1 agrees at 7 bases. The CDR3 runs 13 residues. Germline values: CDR1 GTSNPN, CDR2 SVGIG (reference sequence). Unmatched junction bases numbered 5, after V lost 3 bases and J lost 5 bases. The DNA for the CDR3 is TGTGCCTGGAGCCCAGGGGGTAAAGATACGCAGTATTTT. It is translated as CAWSPGGKDTQYF.

This clone was detected only a few times. The gene calls are TRBV6-5 and TRBJ1-5; D might be TRBD1 (5 bases). Trimming removed 6 bases at V and 1 base at J, with 13 bases between. Germline CDR1 is MNHEY and CDR2 is SVGAGI. This CDR3 contains 15 residues. Here the CDR3 DNA reads TGTGCCAGCAGCCCGACCTGGGGCAGCAATCAGCCCCAGCATTTT. Translating it yields CASSPTWGSNQPQHF.

The chain has TRBV5-6 and TRBJ1-2; TRBD1 is a possible D gene (5 bases). The germline V and J ends were trimmed by 0 bases and 4 bases, with 16 bases remaining between them. Germline assignment: CDR1 SGHDT and CDR2 YYEEEE. The CDR3 is 16 residues long. CDR3 loop: CASSLAVGGSSYGYTF. The DNA for the CDR3 is TGTGCCAGCAGCTTGGCCGTGGGGGGGAGCTCCTATGGCTACACCTTC.

The chain is built from TRBV6-2 or TRBV6-3 and TRBJ2-7, with D perhaps matching TRBD1 (6 bases). The CDR3 covers 14 residues. Per the germline V gene, CDR1 is MNHEY and CDR2 is SVGEGT. V was shortened by 2 bases and J by 2 bases, with 10 bases between the two germline ends. The chain's CDR3 is CASSYPGQAYEQYV. CDR3 bases: TGTGCCAGCAGTTACCCGGGACAAGCCTACGAGCAGTACGTC.

The rearrangement joins TRBV19 to TRBJ1-4, with 9 bases identical to TRBD1. The CDR3 runs 14 residues. J gave up 8 bases and V 3 bases, and 4 bases lay outside the gene matches. The germline V gene encodes CDR1 LNHDA and CDR2 SQIVND (reference sequence). The CDR3 spells CASSIPTGGEKLFF. In DNA form, the CDR3 reads TGTGCCAGTAGTATCCCGACAGGGGGAGAAAAACTGTTTTTT.

V and J are TRBV30 and TRBJ2-7, with 8 bases aligning to TRBD2. With 1 base clipped from V and 6 bases from J, the junction kept 5 bases outside the gene matches. The CDR3 runs 13 residues. Germline V gene lookup returns CDR1 GTSNPN and CDR2 SVGIG (reference sequence). This CDR3 is CAWSGSGGAEQYF. The DNA for the CDR3 is TGTGCCTGGAGTGGTTCGGGAGGGGCCGAGCAGTACTTC.

The gene calls are TRBV5-6 and TRBJ2-7; D is possibly TRBD2 (6 bases). V was cut by 0 bases and J by 6 bases, with 16 bases left in between. From germline, CDR1 is SGHDT and CDR2 YYEEEE. This CDR3 is 15 amino acids long. Here the CDR3 reads CASSLAGDRGAEQYF. The CDR3 region has the DNA TGTGCCAGCAGCTTGGCCGGGGATCGCGGGGCCGAGCAGTACTTC.

The V gene is TRBV5-1, the J gene TRBJ2-7; 15 bases map to TRBD2. With 4 bases clipped from V and 9 bases from J, the junction kept 2 bases outside the gene matches. Germline lookup yields CDR1 SGHRS and CDR2 YFSETQ. The CDR3 spans 13 residues. CDR3 nucleotide sequence: TGCGCCAGCAGCCCGGGACTAGCGGGAGGGCAGTACTTC. It yields the protein CASSPGLAGGQYF. Combining the CDR3 with reference TRBV5-1 and TRBJ2-7 gives the whole variable domain KAGVTQTPRYLIKTRGQQVTLSCSPISGHRSVSWYQQTPGQGLQFLFEYFSETQRNKGNFPGRFSGRQFSNSRSEMNVSTLELGDSALYLCASSPGLAGGQYFGPGTRLTVT.

The genes are TRBV24-1 and TRBJ1-1; 11 bases map to TRBD1. Germline lookup yields CDR1 KGHDR and CDR2 SFDVKD. V was pared by 3 bases and J by 11 bases, with 4 bases of the junction left unmatched. The CDR3 contains 13 residues. The CDR3 here is CATSDPGQGEAFF. The CDR3 DNA sequence: TGTGCCACCAGTGATCCGGGACAGGGGGAGGCTTTCTTT.

The rearrangement joins TRBV11-2 to TRBJ2-1, with 9 bases identical to TRBD2. Germline lookup yields CDR1 SGHAT and CDR2 FQNNGV. The CDR3 sequence is 17 residues long. V trimming: 1 base; J trimming: 4 bases; junction bases outside the gene matches: 8. The CDR3 here is CASSLGSGGRGYNEQFF. CDR3 coding DNA: TGTGCCAGCAGCTTAGGATCCGGCGGGAGGGGATACAATGAGCAGTTCTTC.

The chain combines TRBV24-1 with TRBJ1-5, with TRBD1 as a possible D gene (6 bases). The CDR3 runs 15 residues. V lost 2 bases to trimming and J lost 7 bases, with 14 bases between them. Germline V CDR1 and CDR2: KGHDR, SFDVKD. The CDR3 DNA reads as TGTGCCACCAGTGATTCGACAGGCCCGGGGCAGCCCCAGCATTTT. Translating gives CATSDSTGPGQPQHF.